Listed here are 13 T cell receptor beta chains from one sample, sequenced in a study of T-cell reconstitution after alpha-beta-depleted transplantation in children. Molecular barcoding with unique molecular identifiers was used for the TCRbeta library. TCRdb reanalysed the PCR reads using MiXCR and keeps one entry per CDR3 protein. The sample carries 480,000 or so distinct CDR3 sequences, over 9.5% recorded once. This specimen was PBMCs, taken before TCRalphabeta/CD19-depleted stem cell transplant. Receptors originate from a child under 10 years old with inherited bone marrow failure, due to receive a stem cell transplant.

This clonotype is a singleton in its sample. The chain joins TRBV20-1 to TRBJ2-7; D call uncertain. This CDR3 is 14 amino acids long. Trimming left V 2 bases short and J 4 bases short, with 15 bases between. The V gene's germline CDR1 is DFQATT and CDR2 SNEGSKA (reference sequence). CDR3 in DNA: TGCAGTGCTAGAAATCTTCGGTCGGAATACGAGCAGTACTTC. This codes for CSARNLRSEYEQYF.

This clonotype showed up just a few times. The V call is TRBV5-1, the J call TRBJ2-3, with D possibly being TRBD2 (6 bases). The germline CDR1 and CDR2 sequences are SGHRS and YFSETQ. The length of the CDR3 is 13 residues. Deletions cut 7 bases from V and 4 bases from J, with 13 bases between. CDR3 region: CASGGGGADTQYF. The CDR3 DNA is TGCGCCAGCGGTGGGGGAGGAGCAGATACGCAGTATTTT.

This clonotype was recorded at least ten times. Here the CDR3 DNA reads TGTGCCAGCAGCCAAGGGGAACTTATCAAGAGCTCCTACAATGAGCAGTTCTTC. It translates to CASSQGELIKSSYNEQFF. The chain recombines TRBV14 with TRBJ2-1; no definite D call. The CDR3 is made up of 18 amino acids. Germline assignment: CDR1 SGHDN and CDR2 FVKESK. With 1 base removed from V and 0 bases from J, the gap between germline ends came to 16 bases.

This chain connects TRBV18 to TRBJ2-2; D is unresolved. The CDR3 loop spans 15 amino acids. V was clipped by 3 bases and J by 2 bases, with 10 bases between them. Germline CDR1 KGHSH, CDR2 LQKENI. DNA for the CDR3: TGTGCCAGCTCACCCATATACAGCAACACCGGGGAGCTGTTTTTT. It specifies CASSPIYSNTGELFF.

This clonotype was picked up a small number of times. The genes are TRBV12-3 or TRBV12-4 and TRBJ1-2; unclear D gene. The V and J ends lost 3 bases and 4 bases respectively, with 9 bases between them. The CDR3 is 13 amino acids. The CDR3 region is CASSLVSSYGYTF. CDR3 sequence (DNA): TGTGCCAGCAGTTTGGTCTCTAGCTATGGCTACACCTTC.

Many counts were recorded for this clonotype. This chain connects TRBV6-5 to TRBJ2-1, with a weak D call TRBD1 (6 bases). Germline values: CDR1 MNHEY, CDR2 SVGAGI. The CDR3 runs to 13 residues. The V and J ends lost 0 bases and 8 bases respectively, with 8 bases between them. The CDR3 is CASSYSAGDEQFF. In DNA form, the CDR3 reads TGTGCCAGCAGTTACTCGGCAGGGGATGAGCAGTTCTTC.

Many counts were recorded for this clonotype. The genes are TRBV4-3 and TRBJ2-7, with D possibly matching TRBD2 (5 bases). V was clipped by 1 base and J by 2 bases, with 12 bases between them. Per germline, CDR1 LGHNA and CDR2 YSLEER. The CDR3 has 15 amino acids. CDR3 loop: CASSQGLARPYEQYF. In nucleotides, the CDR3 is TGCGCCAGCAGCCAAGGGCTAGCTCGCCCCTACGAGCAGTACTTC.

This clonotype was recorded many times. CDR3 region: CASSHFPGLNSYNEQFF. The CDR3, as DNA: TGCGCCAGCAGCCATTTTCCGGGACTCAACTCCTACAATGAGCAGTTCTTC. V gene TRBV4-1 combines with J gene TRBJ2-1; D is perhaps TRBD2 (6 bases). The germline V and J ends were trimmed by 3 bases and 0 bases, with 15 bases remaining between them. Germline-derived CDR1 and CDR2 are MGHRA and YSYEKL. This CDR3 is built from 17 residues.

This clonotype has at least ten counts. The CDR3 bases are TGTGCCAGCAGCCCACGGGAGTGGGTCGGGAATGAGCAGTTCTTC. This gives the protein CASSPREWVGNEQFF. The chain carries TRBV5-5 and TRBJ2-1; D possibly corresponds to TRBD2 (6 bases). Trimming removed 4 bases from V and 7 bases from J, with 18 bases in between. CDR3 length: 15 amino acids. From germline, CDR1 is SGHKS and CDR2 YYEKEE (reference sequence).

This clonotype was counted many times. V and J are TRBV7-9 and TRBJ2-1, with 9 nucleotides matching TRBD2. Germline V CDR1 and CDR2: SEHNR, FQNEAQ (reference sequence). The junction had 6 bases not matched to a gene; V was cut back by 2 bases and J by 7 bases. This CDR3 is 15 amino acids long. CDR3 region: CASSLKPSGTNEQFF. The DNA for the CDR3 is TGTGCCAGCAGCTTAAAGCCTAGCGGGACGAATGAGCAGTTCTTC.

This clonotype is a singleton in its sample. This may come from a read error, since a much larger clone is one base off. The V gene is TRBV4-3, the J gene TRBJ1-5; D possibly corresponds to TRBD1 (5 bases). Germline loops: CDR1 LGHNA, CDR2 YSLEER. V was clipped by 2 bases and J by 3 bases, with 11 bases between them. This CDR3 comprises 15 residues. In DNA, the CDR3 is TGCGCCAGCAGCCAATCAGGGCGTATCAATCAGCCCCAGCATTTT. It encodes CASSQSGRINQPQHF.

To note about this clonotype: A much larger clone lies one base from this, so it may be a read error. The gene calls are TRBV9 and TRBJ2-1; TRBD2 aligns across 8 bases. The CDR3 loop spans 15 amino acids. Germline loops: CDR1 SGDLS, CDR2 YYNGEE. CDR3 in DNA: TGTGCCGGCAGCCTCGGGGGGGGGCCGGGAAATGGGCAGTTCTTC. It specifies CAGSLGGGPGNGQFF.

This clonotype turned up a few times. The chain recombines TRBV27 with TRBJ2-7; tentative D call: TRBD1 (6 bases). V shed 5 bases and J shed 5 bases, with 22 bases lying between them. Germline-derived CDR1 and CDR2 are MNHEY and SMNVEV (reference sequence). This CDR3 region has 16 residues. The CDR3, as DNA: TGTGCCAGCAGTATACCACAGGGCCTACCAAAGGACGAGCAGTACTTC. This encodes CASSIPQGLPKDEQYF.